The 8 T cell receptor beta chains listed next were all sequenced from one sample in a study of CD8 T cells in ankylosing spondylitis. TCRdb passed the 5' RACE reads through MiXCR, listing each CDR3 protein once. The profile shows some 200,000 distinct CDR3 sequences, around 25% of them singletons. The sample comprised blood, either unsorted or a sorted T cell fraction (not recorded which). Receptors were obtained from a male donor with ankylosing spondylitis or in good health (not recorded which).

CDR3 nucleotide sequence: TGTGCCAGCAGTGAATGGGCAGATAGCACAGATACGCAGTATTTT. This sequence encodes CASSEWADSTDTQYF. The chain carries TRBV25-1 and TRBJ2-3, with D unclear. Trimming removed 1 base at V and 0 bases at J, with 8 bases between. Germline values: CDR1 MGHDK, CDR2 SYGVNS. This CDR3 is built from 15 residues. Based on the CDR3 plus reference TRBV25-1 and TRBJ2-3, the full variable domain is EADIYQTPRYLVIGTGKKITLECSQTMGHDKMYWYQQDPGMELHLIHYSYGVNSTEKGDLSSESTVSRIRTEHFPLTLESARPSHTSQYLCASSEWADSTDTQYFGPGTRLTVL.

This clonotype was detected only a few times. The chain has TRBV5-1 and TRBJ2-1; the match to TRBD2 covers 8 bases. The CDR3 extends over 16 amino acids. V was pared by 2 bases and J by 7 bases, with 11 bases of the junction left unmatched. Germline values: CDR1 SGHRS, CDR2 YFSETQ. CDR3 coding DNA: TGCGCCAGCAGCTTCCCGAGCGGGAGAGCGGGAAATGAGCAGTTCTTC. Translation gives CASSFPSGRAGNEQFF.

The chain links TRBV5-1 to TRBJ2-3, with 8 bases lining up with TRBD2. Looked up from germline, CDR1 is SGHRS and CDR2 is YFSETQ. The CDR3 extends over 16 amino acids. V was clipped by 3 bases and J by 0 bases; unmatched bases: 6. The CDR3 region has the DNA TGCGCCAGCAGCTCCTATACTAGCGGAAGCACAGATACGCAGTATTTT. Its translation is CASSSYTSGSTDTQYF.

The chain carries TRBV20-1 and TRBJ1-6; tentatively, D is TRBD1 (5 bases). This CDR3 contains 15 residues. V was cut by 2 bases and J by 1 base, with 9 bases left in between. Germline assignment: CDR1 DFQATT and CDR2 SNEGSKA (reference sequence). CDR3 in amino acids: CSARPGGSYNSPLHF. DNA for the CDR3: TGCAGTGCTAGACCGGGGGGGTCCTATAATTCACCCCTCCACTTT.

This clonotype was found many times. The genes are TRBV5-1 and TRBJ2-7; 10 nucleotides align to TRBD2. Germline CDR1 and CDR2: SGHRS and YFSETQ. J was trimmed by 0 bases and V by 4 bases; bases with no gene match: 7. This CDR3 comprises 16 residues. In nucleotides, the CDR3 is TGCGCCAGCAGCGCCGCTAGCGGGGGCAACTCCTACGAGCAGTACTTC. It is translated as CASSAASGGNSYEQYF.

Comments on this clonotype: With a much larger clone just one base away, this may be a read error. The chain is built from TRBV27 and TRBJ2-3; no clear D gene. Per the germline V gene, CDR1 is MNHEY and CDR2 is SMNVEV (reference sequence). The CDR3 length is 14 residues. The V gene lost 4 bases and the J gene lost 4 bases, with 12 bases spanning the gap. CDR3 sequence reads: CASSSRGLPDTQYF. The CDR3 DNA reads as TGTGCCAGCAGTTCACGTGGGCTCCCAGATACGCAGTATTTT.

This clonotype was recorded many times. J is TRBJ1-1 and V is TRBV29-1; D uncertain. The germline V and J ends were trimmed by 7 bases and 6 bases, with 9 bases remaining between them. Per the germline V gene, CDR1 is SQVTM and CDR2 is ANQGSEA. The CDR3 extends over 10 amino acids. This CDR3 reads CSAGVAEAFF. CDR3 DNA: TGCAGCGCCGGCGTGGCTGAAGCTTTCTTT.

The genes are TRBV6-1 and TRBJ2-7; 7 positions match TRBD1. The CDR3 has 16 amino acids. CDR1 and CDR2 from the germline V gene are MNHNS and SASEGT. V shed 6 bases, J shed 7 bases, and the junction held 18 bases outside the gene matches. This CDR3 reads CASSRNPSGTVNEQYF. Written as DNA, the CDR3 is TGTGCCAGCAGCAGAAACCCTTCCGGGACAGTGAATGAGCAGTACTTC.